Described below is a single TCR beta chain sequence and its context. This entry belongs to a study of OX40 agonist ivuxolimab in advanced cancers. Study overall: Having had anti-PD-1, anti-PD-L1 or anti-CTLA-4 therapy before was allowed, and 40% to 45% had some.

The CDR3 has 14 amino acids. Germline V CDR1 and CDR2: MDHEN, SYDVKM. J lost 4 bases, V lost 7 bases, and 9 bases had no gene match. Profiling relied on immunoSEQ multiplex PCR, and the TCRdb table lists in-frame clones only, not all of them. The sample contains roughly 100,000 clones, around 90% of which appear only once. The TCR was taken from an adult with an advanced solid tumor such as melanoma, head and neck, liver or kidney cancer. This rearrangement joins TRBV28 to TRBJ1-1; 7 bases fit TRBD1. The specimen comprised CD4+ or CD8+ T cells sorted from blood, sampled in a trial of the OX40 agonist ivuxolimab. The CDR3: CASNPQGSGTEAFF. In nucleotides, the CDR3 is TGTGCCAGCAACCCACAGGGGTCAGGCACTGAAGCTTTCTTT.